This TCR beta chain was captured by sequencing in a study of cytomegalovirus exposure and HLA in healthy donors. With 60 Vbeta and 13 Jbeta primers, the PCR was carried out. Data came from immunoSEQ multiplex PCR; TCRdb stores just in-frame clones and leaves some out. The sample includes tens of thousands of clones, roughly 72% of them seen just once. Nominally healthy donors were sampled, though unrecorded immune exposures were likely. This clone appeared a few times. A read error may account for a junction end that differs from germline. The CDR3 is 13 residues long. Germline V CDR1 and CDR2: SQVTM, ANQGSEA.

Sequencing was performed on PBMCs. V usage is TRBV29-1 and J usage is TRBJ1-2; 9 bases match TRBD1. The source is a man aged 50 to 59 in good health and CMV-seronegative. The CDR3 nucleotides read TGCAGCGTAGAAGGGACAGGGTTAGGAGGCTACACCTTC. Its translation: CSVEGTGLGGYTF.